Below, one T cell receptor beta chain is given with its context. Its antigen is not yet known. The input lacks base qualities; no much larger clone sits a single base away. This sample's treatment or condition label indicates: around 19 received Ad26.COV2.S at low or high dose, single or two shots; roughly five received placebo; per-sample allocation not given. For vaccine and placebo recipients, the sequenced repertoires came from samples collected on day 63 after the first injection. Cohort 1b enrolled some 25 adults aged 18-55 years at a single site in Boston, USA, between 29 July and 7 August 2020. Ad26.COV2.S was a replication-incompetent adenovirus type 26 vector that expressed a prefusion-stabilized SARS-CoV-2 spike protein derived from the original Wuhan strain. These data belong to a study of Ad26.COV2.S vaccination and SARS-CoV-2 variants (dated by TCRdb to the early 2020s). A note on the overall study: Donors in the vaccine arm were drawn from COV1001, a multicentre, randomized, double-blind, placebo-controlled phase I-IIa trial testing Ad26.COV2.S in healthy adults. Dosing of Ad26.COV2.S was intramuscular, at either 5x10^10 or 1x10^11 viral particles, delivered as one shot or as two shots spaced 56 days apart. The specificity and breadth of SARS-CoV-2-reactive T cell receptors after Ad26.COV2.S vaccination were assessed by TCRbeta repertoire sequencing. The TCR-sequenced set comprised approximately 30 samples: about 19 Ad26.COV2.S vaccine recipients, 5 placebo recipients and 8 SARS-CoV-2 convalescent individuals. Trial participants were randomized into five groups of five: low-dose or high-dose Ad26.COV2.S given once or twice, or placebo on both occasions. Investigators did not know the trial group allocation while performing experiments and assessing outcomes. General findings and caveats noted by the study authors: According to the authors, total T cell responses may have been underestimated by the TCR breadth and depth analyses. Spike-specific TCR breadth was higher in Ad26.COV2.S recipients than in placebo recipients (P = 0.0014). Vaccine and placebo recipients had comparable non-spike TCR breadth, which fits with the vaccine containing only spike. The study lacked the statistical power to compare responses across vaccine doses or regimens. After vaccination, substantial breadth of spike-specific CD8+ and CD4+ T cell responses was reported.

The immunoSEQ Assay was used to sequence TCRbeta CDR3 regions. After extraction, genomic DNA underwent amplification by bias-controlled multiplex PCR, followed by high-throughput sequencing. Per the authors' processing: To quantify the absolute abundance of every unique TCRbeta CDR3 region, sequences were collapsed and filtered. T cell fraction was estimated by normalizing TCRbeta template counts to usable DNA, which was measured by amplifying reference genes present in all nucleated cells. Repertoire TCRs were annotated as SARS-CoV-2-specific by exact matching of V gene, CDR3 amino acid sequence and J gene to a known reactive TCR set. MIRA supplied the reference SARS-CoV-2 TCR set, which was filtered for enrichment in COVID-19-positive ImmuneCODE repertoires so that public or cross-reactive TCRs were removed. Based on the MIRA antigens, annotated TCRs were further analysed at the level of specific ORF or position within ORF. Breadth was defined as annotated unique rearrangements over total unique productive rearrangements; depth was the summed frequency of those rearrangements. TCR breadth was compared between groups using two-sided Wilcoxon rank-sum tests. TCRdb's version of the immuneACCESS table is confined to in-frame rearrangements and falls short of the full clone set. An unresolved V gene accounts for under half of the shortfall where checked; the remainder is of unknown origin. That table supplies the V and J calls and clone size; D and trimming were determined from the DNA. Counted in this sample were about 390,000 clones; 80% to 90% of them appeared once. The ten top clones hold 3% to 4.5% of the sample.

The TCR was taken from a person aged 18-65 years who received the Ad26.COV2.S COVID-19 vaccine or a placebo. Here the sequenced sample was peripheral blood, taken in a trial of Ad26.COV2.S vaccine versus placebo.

The CDR3 region reads CASSPRTGNKFADTQYF. In nucleotide form, the sequence is TGCGCCAGCAGCCCACGCACAGGGAATAAGTTTGCAGATACGCAGTATTTT. In this chain, TRBV5-1 is recombined with TRBJ2-3; a tentative D call is TRBD1 (6 bases match). The germline V gene yields SGHRS for CDR1 and YFSETQ for CDR2. From the cysteine up to the phenylalanine, the CDR3 has a length of 17 residues. Kept here is only the CDR3 DNA, which spans 51 bases and is read in frame from base 1. Cut back by 4 bases and 4 bases, the V and J ends lie 22 bases apart.